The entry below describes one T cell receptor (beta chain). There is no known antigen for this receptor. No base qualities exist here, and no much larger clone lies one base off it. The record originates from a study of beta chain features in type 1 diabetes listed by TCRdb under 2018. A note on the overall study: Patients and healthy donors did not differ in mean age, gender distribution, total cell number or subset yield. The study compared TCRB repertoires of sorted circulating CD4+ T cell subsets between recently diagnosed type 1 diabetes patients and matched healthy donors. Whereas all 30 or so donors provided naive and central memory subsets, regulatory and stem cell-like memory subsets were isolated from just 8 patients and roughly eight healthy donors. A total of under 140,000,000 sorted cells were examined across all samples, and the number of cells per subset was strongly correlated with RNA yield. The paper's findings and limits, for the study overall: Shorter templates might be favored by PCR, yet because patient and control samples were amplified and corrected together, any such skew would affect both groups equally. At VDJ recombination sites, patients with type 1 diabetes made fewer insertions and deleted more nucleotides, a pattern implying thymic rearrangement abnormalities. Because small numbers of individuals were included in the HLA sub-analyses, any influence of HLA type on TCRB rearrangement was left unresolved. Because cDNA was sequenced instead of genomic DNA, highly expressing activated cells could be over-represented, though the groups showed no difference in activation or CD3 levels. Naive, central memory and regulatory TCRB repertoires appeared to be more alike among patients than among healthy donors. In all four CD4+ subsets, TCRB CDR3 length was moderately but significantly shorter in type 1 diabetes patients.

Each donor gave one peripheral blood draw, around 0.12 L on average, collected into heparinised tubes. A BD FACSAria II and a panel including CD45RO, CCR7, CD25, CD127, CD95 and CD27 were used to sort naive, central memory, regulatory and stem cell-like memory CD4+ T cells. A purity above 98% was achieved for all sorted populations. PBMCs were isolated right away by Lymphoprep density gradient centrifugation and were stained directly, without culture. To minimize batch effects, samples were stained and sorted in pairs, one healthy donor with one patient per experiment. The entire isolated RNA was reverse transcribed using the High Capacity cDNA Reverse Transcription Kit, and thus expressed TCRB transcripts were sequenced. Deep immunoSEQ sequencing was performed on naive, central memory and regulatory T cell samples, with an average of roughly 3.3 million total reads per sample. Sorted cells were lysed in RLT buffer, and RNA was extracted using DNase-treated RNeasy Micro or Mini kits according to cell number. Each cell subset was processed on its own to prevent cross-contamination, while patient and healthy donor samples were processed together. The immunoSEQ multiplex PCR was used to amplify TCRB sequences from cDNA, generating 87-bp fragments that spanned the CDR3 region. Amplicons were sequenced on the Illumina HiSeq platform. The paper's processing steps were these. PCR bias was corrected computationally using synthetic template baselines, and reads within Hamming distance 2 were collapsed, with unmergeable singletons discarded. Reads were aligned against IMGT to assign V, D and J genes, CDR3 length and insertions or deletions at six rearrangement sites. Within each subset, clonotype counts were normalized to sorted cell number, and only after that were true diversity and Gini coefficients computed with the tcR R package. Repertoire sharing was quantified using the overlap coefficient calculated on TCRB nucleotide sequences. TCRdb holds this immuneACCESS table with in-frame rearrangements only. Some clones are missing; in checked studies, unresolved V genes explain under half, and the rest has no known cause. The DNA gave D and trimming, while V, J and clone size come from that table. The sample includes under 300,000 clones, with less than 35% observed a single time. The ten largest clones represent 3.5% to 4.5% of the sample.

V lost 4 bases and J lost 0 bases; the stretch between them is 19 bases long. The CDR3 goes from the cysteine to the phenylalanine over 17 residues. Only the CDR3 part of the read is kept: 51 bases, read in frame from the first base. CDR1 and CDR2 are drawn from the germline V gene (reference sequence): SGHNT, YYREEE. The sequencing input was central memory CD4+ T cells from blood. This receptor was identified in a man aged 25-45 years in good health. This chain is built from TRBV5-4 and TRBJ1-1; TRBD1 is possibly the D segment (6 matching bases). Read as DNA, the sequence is TGTGCCAGCAGCGTCGGTGGACAGCCTGTTATGAACACTGAAGCTTTCTTT. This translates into CASSVGGQPVMNTEAFF.